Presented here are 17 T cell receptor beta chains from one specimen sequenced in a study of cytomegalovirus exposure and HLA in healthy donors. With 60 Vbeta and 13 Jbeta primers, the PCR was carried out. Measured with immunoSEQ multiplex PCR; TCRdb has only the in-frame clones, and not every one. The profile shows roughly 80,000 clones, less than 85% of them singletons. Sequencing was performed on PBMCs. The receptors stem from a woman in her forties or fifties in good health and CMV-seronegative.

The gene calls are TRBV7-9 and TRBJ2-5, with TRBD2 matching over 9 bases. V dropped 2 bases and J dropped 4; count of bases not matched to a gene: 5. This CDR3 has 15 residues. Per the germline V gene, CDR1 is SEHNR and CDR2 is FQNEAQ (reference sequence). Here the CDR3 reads CASSLSREGRETQYF. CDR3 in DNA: TGTGCCAGCAGCTTATCGCGGGAGGGCCGAGAGACCCAGTACTTC.

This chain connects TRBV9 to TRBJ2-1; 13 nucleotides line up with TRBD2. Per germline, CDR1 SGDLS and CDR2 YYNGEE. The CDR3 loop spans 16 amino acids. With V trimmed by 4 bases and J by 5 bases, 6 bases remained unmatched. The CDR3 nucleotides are TGTGCCAGCAGCCAACTAGCGGGGGGGCCGGACAATGAGCAGTTCTTC. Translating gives CASSQLAGGPDNEQFF.

The CDR3, as DNA: TGTGCCAGCAGCGTGTTTAGCGGGGGGGCCGCAGATACGCAGTATTTT. Its protein product is CASSVFSGGAADTQYF. J is TRBJ2-3 and V is TRBV9; 11 nucleotides line up with TRBD2. The CDR3 runs 16 residues. CDR1 SGDLS and CDR2 YYNGEE come from the germline V gene. J lost 4 bases, V lost 2 bases, and 6 bases had no gene match.

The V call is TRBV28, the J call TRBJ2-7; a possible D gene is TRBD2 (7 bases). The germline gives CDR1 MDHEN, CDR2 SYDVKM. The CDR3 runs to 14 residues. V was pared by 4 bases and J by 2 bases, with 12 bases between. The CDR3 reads CASSSRGGAYEQYV. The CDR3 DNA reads TGTGCCAGCAGTTCCCGAGGGGGGGCCTACGAGCAGTACGTC.

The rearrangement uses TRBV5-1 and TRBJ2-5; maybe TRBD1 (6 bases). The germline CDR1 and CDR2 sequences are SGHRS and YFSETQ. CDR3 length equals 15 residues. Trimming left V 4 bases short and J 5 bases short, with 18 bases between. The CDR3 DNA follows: TGCGCCAGCAGCCCCGACCTCAACAGGGTTGAGACCCAGTACTTC. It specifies CASSPDLNRVETQYF.

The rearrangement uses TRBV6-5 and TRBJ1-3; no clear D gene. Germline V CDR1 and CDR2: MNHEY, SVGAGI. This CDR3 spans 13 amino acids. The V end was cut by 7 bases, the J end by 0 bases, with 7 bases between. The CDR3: CASTTSSGNTIYF. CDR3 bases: TGTGCCAGCACTACTAGCTCTGGAAACACCATATATTTT.

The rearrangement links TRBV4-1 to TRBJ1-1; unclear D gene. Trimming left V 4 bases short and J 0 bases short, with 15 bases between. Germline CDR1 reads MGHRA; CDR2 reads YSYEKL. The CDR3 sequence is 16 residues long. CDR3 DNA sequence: TGCGCCAGCAGCCCAGACCAGTCGCGGATGAACACTGAAGCTTTCTTT. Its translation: CASSPDQSRMNTEAFF.

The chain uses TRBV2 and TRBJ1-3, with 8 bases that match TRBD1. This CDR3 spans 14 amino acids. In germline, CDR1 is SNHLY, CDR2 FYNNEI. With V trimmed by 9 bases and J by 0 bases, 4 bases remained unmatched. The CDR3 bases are TGTGCCAGTAGACAGGGGTCCTCTGGAAACACCATATATTTT. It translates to CASRQGSSGNTIYF.

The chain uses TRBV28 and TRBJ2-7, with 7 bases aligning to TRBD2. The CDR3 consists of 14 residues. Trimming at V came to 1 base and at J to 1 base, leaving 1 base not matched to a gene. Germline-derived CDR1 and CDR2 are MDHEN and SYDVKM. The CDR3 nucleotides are TGTGCCAGCAGTTTATCGGGACTATCCTACGAGCAGTACTTC. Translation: CASSLSGLSYEQYF.

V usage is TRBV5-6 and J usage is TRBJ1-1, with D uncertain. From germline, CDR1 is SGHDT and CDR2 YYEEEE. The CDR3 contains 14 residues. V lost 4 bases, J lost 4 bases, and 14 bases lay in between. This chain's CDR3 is CASSTAGETTEAFF. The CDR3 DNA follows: TGTGCCAGCAGCACCGCCGGGGAGACCACTGAAGCTTTCTTT.

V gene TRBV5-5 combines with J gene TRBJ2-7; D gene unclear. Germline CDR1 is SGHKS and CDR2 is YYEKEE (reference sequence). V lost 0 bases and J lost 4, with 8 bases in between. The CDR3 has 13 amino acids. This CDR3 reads CASSLGASYEQYV. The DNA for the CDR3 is TGTGCCAGCAGCTTGGGGGCAAGTTACGAGCAGTACGTC.

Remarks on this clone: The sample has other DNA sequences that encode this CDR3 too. The CDR3 sequence: CASSQGLAGTYEQYF. CDR3 DNA: TGCGCCAGCAGCCAAGGACTAGCGGGGACATACGAGCAGTACTTC. This chain connects TRBV4-1 to TRBJ2-7; 11 nucleotides line up with TRBD2. The CDR3 is 15 amino acids. The trim removed 1 base at V and 4 bases at J, leaving 3 bases unmatched. Germline assignment: CDR1 MGHRA and CDR2 YSYEKL.

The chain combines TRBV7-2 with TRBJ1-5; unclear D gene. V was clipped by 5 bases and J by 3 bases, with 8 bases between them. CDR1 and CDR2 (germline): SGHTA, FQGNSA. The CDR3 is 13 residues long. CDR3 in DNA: TGTGCCAGCAGCCGGGAATTCAATCAGCCCCAGCATTTT. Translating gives CASSREFNQPQHF.

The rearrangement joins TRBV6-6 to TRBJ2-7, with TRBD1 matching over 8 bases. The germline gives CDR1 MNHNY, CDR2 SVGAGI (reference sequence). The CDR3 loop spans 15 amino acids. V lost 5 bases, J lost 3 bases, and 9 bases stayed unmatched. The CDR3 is CASSAETGALYEQYF. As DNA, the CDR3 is TGTGCCAGCAGTGCCGAGACAGGGGCCCTCTACGAGCAGTACTTC.

The CDR3, as DNA: TGCGCCAGCAGCCAAGGTAGAAATGAGCAGTTCTTC. It specifies CASSQGRNEQFF. This sequence joins TRBV4-3 and TRBJ2-1; D is ambiguous. The ends were cut back, 1 base at V and 7 bases at J, with 5 bases in the middle. Germline V gene sequence: CDR1 LGHNA, CDR2 YSLEER. This CDR3 comprises 12 residues.

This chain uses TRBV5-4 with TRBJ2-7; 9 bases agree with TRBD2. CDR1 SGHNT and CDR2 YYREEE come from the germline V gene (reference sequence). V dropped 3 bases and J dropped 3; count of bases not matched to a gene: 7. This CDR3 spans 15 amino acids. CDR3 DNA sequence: TGTGCCAGCAGCTCCCCCGGGACTAGCTTCTACGAGCAGTACTTC. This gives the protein CASSSPGTSFYEQYF.

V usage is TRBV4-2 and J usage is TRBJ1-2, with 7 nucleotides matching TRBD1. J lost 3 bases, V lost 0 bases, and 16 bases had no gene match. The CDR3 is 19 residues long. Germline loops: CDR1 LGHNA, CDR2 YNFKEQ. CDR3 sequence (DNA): TGTGCCAGCAGCCAAGAGGACGGGGGCCCAGGGGGTTTACACTATGGCTACACCTTC. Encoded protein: CASSQEDGGPGGLHYGYTF.